This T cell receptor (beta chain) originates from a study of immune cell composition in non-small cell lung cancer. Notes on the study in general: Adenocarcinomas with higher top tumour-associated clone frequency had more reactive TILs. Lung adenocarcinomas had lower top 10 clone scores and clonality than squamous tumours. Squamous carcinomas (roughly 80%) more often had tumour-associated clones >0.5% than adenocarcinomas (roughly 33%).

Comments on this clone: Its target is unknown.

Profiling relied on immunoSEQ multiplex PCR, and the TCRdb table lists in-frame clones only, not all of them. The sample records around 11,000 clones, around two thirds being singletons. Genomic DNA came from frozen unsorted single-cell suspensions. The CDR3 contains 14 residues. CDR1 and CDR2 (germline): SGDLS, YYNGEE. Trimming at V came to 4 bases and at J to 9 bases, leaving 6 bases not matched to a gene. The rearrangement uses TRBV9 and TRBJ2-1, with 11 positions matching TRBD2. The clonotype originates from a human donor with non-small cell lung cancer. The sample comprised lung tumor tissue. CDR3 region: CASSPAGLAVEQFF. In nucleotides, the CDR3 is TGTGCCAGCAGCCCCGCGGGACTAGCGGTTGAGCAGTTCTTC.